These 31 T cell receptor beta chains came from one sample sequenced in a study of beta chain features in type 1 diabetes. Study-wide results and caveats: Shorter TCRB CDR3s, moderately but significantly so, were found in Type 1 diabetes patients in all four CD4+ subsets.

Which antigens these TCRs recognize remains unknown. Every bit of the isolated RNA underwent reverse transcription, so sequencing read expressed TCRB transcripts. Some clones are missing from TCRdb's copy, which holds only in-frame ones; the method was immunoSEQ multiplex PCR. The table records about 400,000 clones, roughly 13% of them present only once. Sample: naive CD4+ T cells from blood. These receptors were obtained from a woman between 18 and 29 years old with type 1 diabetes.

This chain links TRBV11-3 with TRBJ2-1; TRBD2 matches 10 bases. The CDR3 consists of 16 residues. Germline CDR1 is SGHNT and CDR2 is YENEEA. The J segment lost 6 bases and the V segment lost 4 bases, leaving 9 bases of the junction unmatched. CDR3 region: CASSSSGKRGGNEQFF. For the CDR3, the DNA is TGTGCCAGCAGCTCCTCAGGGAAGCGGGGGGGCAATGAGCAGTTCTTC.

This clone was seen a few times. The chain joins TRBV30 to TRBJ2-7; 8 bases fit TRBD2. In germline, CDR1 is GTSNPN, CDR2 SVGIG (reference sequence). J gave up 0 bases and V 4 bases, and 14 bases lay outside the gene matches. This CDR3 comprises 17 residues. In DNA form, the CDR3 reads TGTGCCTGGACCAAAGAGGCTAGCGGGCCAAGCTCCTACGAGCAGTACTTC. Translation: CAWTKEASGPSSYEQYF.

This clone was counted between two and nine times. The V call is TRBV7-2, the J call TRBJ2-1; no clear D gene. Trimming left V 1 base short and J 4 bases short, with 5 bases between. Germline V gene sequence: CDR1 SGHTA, CDR2 FQGNSA. The CDR3 is 13 residues long. In DNA, the CDR3 is TGTGCCAGCAGCTTAGGTACTTACAATGAGCAGTTCTTC. It translates to CASSLGTYNEQFF. The whole variable domain, filled in from reference TRBV7-2 and TRBJ2-1, reads GAGVSQSPSNKVTEKGKDVELRCDPISGHTALYWYRQSLGQGLEFLIYFQGNSAPDKSGLPSDRFSAERTGGSVSTLTIQRTQQEDSAVYLCASSLGTYNEQFFGPGTRLTVL.

The chain links TRBV19 to TRBJ2-3; TRBD2 aligns across 7 bases. The ends lost 3 bases at V and 0 bases at J; junction bases unmatched: 6. CDR3 length equals 16 residues. Germline V gene sequence: CDR1 LNHDA, CDR2 SQIVND (reference sequence). In nucleotides, the CDR3 is TGTGCCAGTAGTATGATCGGAGCGGGGAGCACAGATACGCAGTATTTT. It yields the protein CASSMIGAGSTDTQYF.

This clone has more than one count but fewer than ten. The rearrangement uses TRBV7-3 and TRBJ2-5; TRBD1 aligns across 7 bases. The CDR3 runs 15 residues. V was pared by 5 bases and J by 5 bases, with 11 bases of the junction left unmatched. Germline CDR1 SGHTA, CDR2 FQGTGA. CDR3 region: CASSANQGGKETQYF. DNA of the CDR3: TGTGCCAGCAGCGCCAATCAAGGGGGCAAGGAGACCCAGTACTTC.

This clone has only a few counts. The chain links TRBV11-3 to TRBJ2-2; 10 bases line up with TRBD1. Germline assignment: CDR1 SGHNT and CDR2 YENEEA. The J segment lost 3 bases and the V segment lost 4 bases, leaving 2 bases of the junction unmatched. The CDR3 has 15 amino acids. In nucleotides, the CDR3 is TGTGCCAGCAGCTCCGGGACAGGGGACACCGGGGAGCTGTTTTTT. It codes for CASSSGTGDTGELFF. Variable domain in full (rest from reference TRBV11-3 and TRBJ2-2): EAGVVQSPRYKIIEKKQPVAFWCNPISGHNTLYWYLQNLGQGPELLIRYENEEAVDDSQLPKDRFSAERLKGVDSTLKIQPAELGDSAVYLCASSSGTGDTGELFFGEGSRLTVL.

V gene TRBV10-3 combines with J gene TRBJ2-7; the D gene is possibly TRBD1 (6 bases). The CDR3 sequence is 14 residues long. Trimming took off 4 bases at V and 4 bases at J, with 14 bases between the two ends. CDR1 is ENHRY, CDR2 SYGVKD, per germline. In DNA form, the CDR3 reads TGTGCCATCAGTGCTCAGGCCCAGGGGTACGAGCAGTACTTC. Protein sequence: CAISAQAQGYEQYF.

This clone showed up just a few times. This chain connects TRBV5-1 to TRBJ2-3, with no clear D. Germline CDR1 SGHRS, CDR2 YFSETQ. Deletions cut 2 bases from V and 1 base from J, with 11 bases between. There are 15 residues in the CDR3. The chain's CDR3 is CASSLPRGGTDTQYF. For the CDR3, the DNA is TGCGCCAGCAGCTTACCACGAGGTGGCACAGATACGCAGTATTTT.

This clone was counted only a few times. This chain joins TRBV10-3 and TRBJ2-6; D unclear. Germline-derived CDR1 and CDR2 are ENHRY and SYGVKD. V lost 0 bases to trimming and J lost 2 bases, with 5 bases between them. The CDR3 loop spans 15 amino acids. CDR3 sequence: CAISESEAGANVLTF. The DNA for the CDR3 is TGTGCCATCAGTGAGTCTGAGGCTGGGGCCAACGTCCTGACTTTC.

The chain employs TRBV5-1 and TRBJ2-3; the D gene is possibly TRBD2 (7 bases). Germline values: CDR1 SGHRS, CDR2 YFSETQ. This CDR3 contains 15 residues. The V end lost 4 bases, the J end lost 2 bases, and 14 bases lay between the germline ends. The CDR3 loop reads CASSPRGHSTDTQYF. The CDR3 bases are TGCGCCAGCAGCCCGCGGGGGCACTCCACAGATACGCAGTATTTT.

The CDR3 DNA reads TGCGCCAGCAGCCAAGTAGTGGGCCTCTCTGGAAACACCATATATTTT. It yields the protein CASSQVVGLSGNTIYF. The rearrangement uses TRBV4-1 and TRBJ1-3; the D is unclear. Germline CDR1 is MGHRA and CDR2 is YSYEKL. The CDR3 length is 16 residues. V dropped 1 base and J dropped 0 bases, with 10 bases sitting between them.

As for this clone: Other DNA sequences in this sample translate to the same CDR3. The gene calls are TRBV5-1 and TRBJ2-2; 10 bases match TRBD1. Trimming at V came to 4 bases and at J to 5 bases, leaving 2 bases not matched to a gene. This CDR3 contains 14 residues. The germline V gene encodes CDR1 SGHRS and CDR2 YFSETQ. Here the CDR3 reads CASSAGQGTGELFF. The CDR3 nucleotides read TGCGCCAGCAGCGCGGGACAGGGGACCGGGGAGCTGTTTTTT.

The J gene is TRBJ2-7, the V gene TRBV30; 14 bases fit TRBD2. The trim removed 5 bases at V and 10 bases at J, leaving 4 bases unmatched. The CDR3 is 12 residues long. Germline CDR1 reads GTSNPN; CDR2 reads SVGIG (reference sequence). The CDR3 is CAWSGLAGAQYF. CDR3 nucleotide sequence: TGTGCCTGGTCGGGACTAGCGGGAGCCCAGTACTTC.

This clone was seen more than once but under ten times. The rearrangement links TRBV2 to TRBJ1-5; the D gene is possibly TRBD1 (5 bases). CDR3 size: 13 residues. Germline V CDR1 and CDR2: SNHLY, FYNNEI. V lost 3 bases and J 7 bases, leaving 10 bases between the germline ends. CDR3 DNA sequence: TGTGCCAGCAGTGATCTACAGGAACAGCCCCAGCATTTT. This encodes CASSDLQEQPQHF.

V usage is TRBV9 and J usage is TRBJ2-4; a weak D match, TRBD2 (6 bases). The germline V gene encodes CDR1 SGDLS and CDR2 YYNGEE. This CDR3 is 16 amino acids long. V lost 0 bases to trimming and J lost 9 bases, with 19 bases between them. CDR3 region: CASSVEASGALTIQYF. The CDR3 DNA sequence: TGTGCCAGCAGCGTAGAGGCATCGGGAGCGCTTACCATTCAGTACTTC.

The rearrangement uses TRBV29-1 and TRBJ1-1; unclear D gene. The CDR3 extends over 11 amino acids. Per germline, CDR1 SQVTM and CDR2 ANQGSEA. Trimming shortened V by 6 bases and J by 1 base, and 6 bases separated the two germline ends. The CDR3 protein is CSVAENTEAFF. The DNA of the CDR3 is TGCAGCGTAGCGGAGAACACTGAAGCTTTCTTT.

J is TRBJ1-1 and V is TRBV1; no check of the table's D call, TRBD1, against the DNA was made. TRBV1 is annotated as a pseudogene. CDR3 length: 14 residues. The CDR3 protein is CTSSQGVGDTEAFF. For the CDR3, the DNA is TGCACCAGCAGCCAAGGAGTAGGGGACACTGAAGCTTTCTTT.

This chain links TRBV30 with TRBJ2-1; maybe TRBD2 (6 bases). Trimming removed 5 bases from V and 4 bases from J, with 15 bases in between. Germline values: CDR1 GTSNPN, CDR2 SVGIG (reference sequence). This CDR3 is 14 amino acids long. CDR3 sequence reads: CAWGRDLSYNEQFF. The CDR3 bases are TGTGCCTGGGGCCGGGACTTATCTTACAATGAGCAGTTCTTC.

The table lists this clone with a few counts. The chain carries TRBV6-4 and TRBJ2-7; tentatively, D is TRBD2 (6 bases). V lost 1 base and J lost 0, with 13 bases in between. The CDR3 runs to 16 residues. Germline V gene data show CDR1 as MRHNA and CDR2 as SNTAGT. The CDR3 loop is CASSDCKRGSSYEQYF. The DNA for the CDR3 is TGTGCCAGCAGTGACTGTAAACGGGGGAGCTCCTACGAGCAGTACTTC.

V is TRBV7-2 and J is TRBJ1-5, with D unclear. CDR1 is SGHTA and CDR2 is FQGNSA in the germline V gene. This CDR3 comprises 13 residues. Deletions cut 5 bases from V and 2 bases from J, with 7 bases between. For the CDR3, the DNA is TGTGCCAGCAGCCCGCGGGGCAATCAGCCCCAGCATTTT. It yields the protein CASSPRGNQPQHF. Variable domain in full (rest from reference TRBV7-2 and TRBJ1-5): GAGVSQSPSNKVTEKGKDVELRCDPISGHTALYWYRQSLGQGLEFLIYFQGNSAPDKSGLPSDRFSAERTGGSVSTLTIQRTQQEDSAVYLCASSPRGNQPQHFGDGTRLSIL.

This clone was counted only a few times. The sample contains more than one DNA sequence encoding this CDR3. This chain joins TRBV7-9 and TRBJ1-4, with TRBD1 identical over 7 bases. The V gene's germline CDR1 is SEHNR and CDR2 FQNEAQ (reference sequence). The CDR3 runs to 14 residues. V shed 3 bases, J shed 5 bases, and the junction held 3 bases outside the gene matches. The CDR3 region is CASSLGQTNEKLFF. In DNA form, the CDR3 reads TGTGCCAGCAGCTTGGGACAGACAAATGAAAAACTGTTTTTT. The full variable domain, its missing parts supplied by reference TRBV7-9 and TRBJ1-4, is DTGVSQNPRHKITKRGQNVTFRCDPISEHNRLYWYRQTLGQGPEFLTYFQNEAQLEKSRLLSDRFSAERPKGSFSTLEIQRTEQGDSAMYLCASSLGQTNEKLFFGSGTQLSVL.

This clone has just a few counts. This chain joins TRBV11-3 and TRBJ2-1, with D possibly being TRBD1 (6 bases). V shed 5 bases and J shed 5 bases, with 25 bases lying between them. Germline CDR1 reads SGHNT; CDR2 reads YENEEA. The CDR3 has 18 residues. CDR3 coding DNA: TGTGCCAGCAGCGAAGGACAGCCGATAGAACTAAGCCACAATGAGCAGTTCTTC. Translation: CASSEGQPIELSHNEQFF.

This clone was counted between two and nine times. The rearrangement joins TRBV7-3 to TRBJ2-1, with 12 bases that match TRBD2. Losses at the gene ends were 5 bases for V and 6 bases for J; bases not matched to a gene: 8. The CDR3 has 16 residues. CDR1 and CDR2 from the germline V gene are SGHTA and FQGTGA. CDR3 nucleotide sequence: TGTGCCAGCAGCCCCACCCTAGCGGGAGGGCGCAATGAGCAGTTCTTC. It is translated as CASSPTLAGGRNEQFF. The full variable domain, completed using reference TRBV7-3 and TRBJ2-1, is GAGVSQTPSNKVTEKGKYVELRCDPISGHTALYWYRQSLGQGPEFLIYFQGTGAADDSGLPNDRFFAVRPEGSVSTLKIQRTERGDSAVYLCASSPTLAGGRNEQFFGPGTRLTVL.

This clone has only a few counts. CDR3 in amino acids: CASSASTDTQYF. The CDR3 DNA sequence: TGTGCCAGCAGCGCGAGCACAGATACGCAGTATTTT. The V gene is TRBV5-6, the J gene TRBJ2-3; D remains ambiguous. Looked up from germline, CDR1 is SGHDT and CDR2 is YYEEEE. The V end lost 4 bases, the J end lost 0 bases, and 3 bases lay between the germline ends. The CDR3 is made up of 12 amino acids.

V gene TRBV28 combines with J gene TRBJ2-1, with D perhaps TRBD2 (5 bases). In germline, CDR1 is MDHEN, CDR2 SYDVKM. CDR3 length: 12 residues. The V end lost 2 bases, the J end lost 15 bases, and 14 bases lay between the germline ends. The CDR3 coding sequence is TGTGCCAGCAGTTTAGGGGTGGGAGTTGCGTTCTTC. It encodes CASSLGVGVAFF. Complete variable domain (other parts from reference TRBV28 and TRBJ2-1): DVKVTQSSRYLVKRTGEKVFLECVQDMDHENMFWYRQDPGLGLRLIYFSYDVKMKEKGDIPEGYSVSREKKERFSLILESASTNQTSMYLCASSLGVGVAFFGPGTRLTVL.

This clone has a handful of counts. The rearrangement uses TRBV18 and TRBJ2-2, with D hard to call. The CDR3 loop spans 11 amino acids. Trimming shortened V by 6 bases and J by 5 bases, and 4 bases separated the two germline ends. CDR1 is KGHSH, CDR2 LQKENI, per germline. In nucleotides, the CDR3 is TGTGCCAGCTCCGTTACCGGGGAGCTGTTTTTT. It encodes CASSVTGELFF.

This clone was detected a few times. J is TRBJ2-7 and V is TRBV4-2; D might be TRBD1 (6 bases). CDR3 length: 16 residues. The ends were cut back, 2 bases at V and 2 bases at J, with 16 bases in the middle. The V gene's germline CDR1 is LGHNA and CDR2 YNFKEQ. The CDR3 region has the DNA TGTGCCAGCAGCCAACCAACAGGGATGGCGCCCTACGAGCAGTACTTC. This translates into CASSQPTGMAPYEQYF.

This chain connects TRBV19 to TRBJ2-3, with D possibly being TRBD2 (5 bases). The germline gives CDR1 LNHDA, CDR2 SQIVND (reference sequence). The CDR3 consists of 16 residues. V lost 3 bases to trimming and J lost 4 bases, with 17 bases between them. The CDR3 region has the DNA TGTGCCAGTAGTATCAGGCCCGGGGTCGGTCCAGATACGCAGTATTTT. It codes for CASSIRPGVGPDTQYF.

This clone turned up a few times. The chain recombines TRBV18 with TRBJ1-1; no clear D gene. The CDR3 loop spans 14 amino acids. Germline assignment: CDR1 KGHSH and CDR2 LQKENI. V was clipped by 2 bases and J by 1 base, with 8 bases between them. CDR3 in DNA: TGTGCCAGCTCACCATCGTCCGGGAACACTGAAGCTTTCTTT. This sequence encodes CASSPSSGNTEAFF.

The table lists this clone with a few counts. The chain uses TRBV29-1 and TRBJ2-3; 7 nucleotides agree with TRBD1. Germline V gene sequence: CDR1 SQVTM, CDR2 ANQGSEA. V lost 7 bases to trimming and J lost 3 bases; unmatched junction nucleotides: 7. This CDR3 contains 13 residues. As DNA, the CDR3 is TGCAGCGCCGGGACAGTATTAACAGATACGCAGTATTTT. Amino acid sequence: CSAGTVLTDTQYF.

This clone appeared a few times. The chain carries TRBV5-4 and TRBJ2-5; 8 bases map to TRBD1. This CDR3 region has 14 residues. The V and J ends lost 4 bases and 5 bases, in that order; junction bases with no gene match: 7. Germline CDR1 reads SGHNT; CDR2 reads YYREEE (reference sequence). Written as DNA, the CDR3 is TGTGCCAGCAGCCCCCCAGGGGGCTTGGAGACCCAGTACTTC. It translates to CASSPPGGLETQYF. Drawing the rest from reference TRBV5-4 and TRBJ2-5, the complete variable domain is ETGVTQSPTHLIKTRGQQVTLRCSSQSGHNTVSWYQQALGQGPQFIFQYYREEENGRGNFPPRFSGLQFPNYSSELNVNALELDDSALYLCASSPPGGLETQYFGPGTRLLVL.